This paragraph covers one TCR beta chain sequence. The antigen this receptor binds is unknown. Per-base quality was not reported, and no clone a single base away is much larger than it. Enrolling through a virtual design, the prospective study's participants ranged in age from roughly 18 to 90 years and lived across about two dozen United States geographic areas. In the prospective study, participants were assigned to cohorts based on the clinical history participants reported in a screening survey and a study questionnaire. A participant counted as exposed if, within 2 weeks of entering the study, that participant had been in contact with someone who had a PCR-confirmed or clinician-diagnosed COVID-19 case. In the prospective study, whole blood, serum and a nasopharyngeal or oropharyngeal swab were collected from each participant by mobile phlebotomists. Prospective study participants could optionally give additional blood draws and questionnaires over an approximately 2-month period. Blood samples from the prospective study were shipped frozen or at room temperature prior to DNA extraction.

The sample is drawn from a study of blood T cell repertoires in COVID-19 (dated by TCRdb to about 2020). The study in broad terms: Samples covering the acute and convalescent phases of COVID-19 were provided by collaborators in the United States, Italy and Spain. The material from the prospective study consisted of cDNA or gDNA derived from T cells, B-cell-depleted T cells, or PBMCs. Deeply sampled blood TCRbeta repertoires from subjects exposed to, actively infected with, or recovered from COVID-19 were included in the dataset. The repertoires were released in a freely available public database meant as a resource for research on the immune response to SARS-CoV-2. The samples were drawn from the first 160 participants of the ongoing ImmuneRACE study and from 1,254 subjects provided by 6 global collaborators. The sample metadata nearly always contained a de-identified subject ID, COVID-19 status, age in years and sex. HLA class I and class II types, where available, came from metadata supplied by the sample provider rather than from assay-based typing. The research as a whole found: How much clinical and demographic metadata was included differed by source and by participant, and the metadata was provided uncurated.

From a lookup of the germline V gene, CDR1 and CDR2 are SGHTA and FQGNSA. The V and J ends are trimmed by 5 bases and 4 bases, leaving 12 bases between them. Including cysteine and phenylalanine, the CDR3 has 14 amino acids. The entry retains the CDR3 DNA only, 42 bases that are in frame from base 1. TCRbeta CDR3 regions were amplified from genomic DNA using the immunoSEQ Assay, a bias-controlled multiplex PCR. The source study handled its data this way. The number of nucleated cells in each sample was estimated from the amplification of reference gene primers within the assay. To quantify the absolute abundance of each unique TCRbeta CDR3 rearrangement, sequence reads were collapsed and filtered. For each sample, productive Simpson clonality was calculated as the square root of Simpson's diversity index across productive rearrangements. TCRdb mirrors the immuneACCESS table, restricted to in-frame sequences. Some clones are absent from its copies; in checked studies, under half trace to an unresolved V gene, and the reason for the others is unknown. That table is the source of V, J and clone size, and D and trimming were worked out from the DNA. The sample yields about 200,000 clones; under 90% were counted once. About 5.3% of the sample rests with the top ten.

Sequencing was carried out using PBMCs or T cells enriched from blood (not recorded which). The clonotype comes from a woman aged 45-65 years who had been exposed to COVID-19. The V and J segments used are TRBV7-2 and TRBJ1-3; the best D guess is TRBD1, with 5 bases matching. Read as DNA, the sequence is TGTGCCAGCAGCGCAATCCAGGGAGGAAACACCATATATTTT. Its translation reads: CASSAIQGGNTIYF. Beyond the CDR3, the reference TRBV7-2 and TRBJ1-3 genes provide the residues; the full variable domain reads: GAGVSQSPSNKVTEKGKDVELRCDPISGHTALYWYRQSLGQGLEFLIYFQGNSAPDKSGLPSDRFSAERTGGSVSTLTIQRTQQEDSAVYLCASSAIQGGNTIYFGEGSWLTVV.